A single T cell receptor (beta chain) is shown here with its context. There are 15 residues in the CDR3. Germline CDR1 SQVTM, CDR2 ANQGSEA. With V trimmed by 6 bases and J by 6 bases, 11 bases remained unmatched. The record originates from a study of molecular identifiers for immune sequencing clone quantification. Libraries from naive CD8 cells were generated from 20,000 to 1,000,000 sorted cells (with 10%, 30% or 50% RNA). The authors built bulk TCR libraries by previously described methods with listed TCR primers. A single record per CDR3 protein comes from TCRdb applying MiXCR to the PCR reads. The sample yields hundreds of thousands of distinct CDR3 sequences, 24% seen once.

This clonotype was obtained from a human donor in good health. Some libraries in this study had Jurkat cell RNA spiked in. The chain links TRBV29-1 to TRBJ1-4; 9 nucleotides match TRBD1. Sequences were obtained from naive CD8+ T cells from blood, with Jurkat cell RNA spiked in. The subset was: FACS-sorted CD8+CD4-CCR7+CD45RA+ naive T cells. The CDR3 sequence is CSVAGTGGEYEKLFF. The CDR3, as DNA: TGCAGCGTAGCCGGCACAGGGGGCGAGTATGAAAAACTGTTTTTT.